This T cell receptor beta chain was sequenced during a study of blood T cell repertoires in COVID-19. Resolution of symptoms, clearance, or two negative PCRs was present in recovered Cohort 3 donors. Clones were read by immunoSEQ multiplex PCR, and TCRdb kept only the in-frame ones, dropping some. Among some 170,000 clones listed, 65% to 90% were seen once. About this clone itself: At the DNA level, this CDR3 is encoded by other sequences in the same sample as well.

Germline V lookup: CDR1 SGHDT, CDR2 YYEEEE. Trimming removed 4 bases at V and 1 base at J, with 15 bases between. The CDR3 is made up of 17 amino acids. The specimen sequenced was PBMCs or T cells enriched from blood (not recorded which). The chain has TRBV5-6 and TRBJ2-6, with D possibly being TRBD2 (7 bases). The TCR sequence derives from a man between 50 and 59 years old who had recovered from COVID-19. CDR3 sequence reads: CASSPSGRGSGANVLTF. As DNA, the CDR3 is TGTGCCAGCAGCCCCTCAGGGAGGGGGTCTGGGGCCAACGTCCTGACTTTC. Looking up the rest from reference TRBV5-6 and TRBJ2-6 gives the full variable domain: DAGVTQSPTHLIKTRGQQVTLRCSPKSGHDTVSWYQQALGQGPQFIFQYYEEEERQRGNFPDRFSGHQFPNYSSELNVNALLLGDSALYLCASSPSGRGSGANVLTFGAGSRLTVL.